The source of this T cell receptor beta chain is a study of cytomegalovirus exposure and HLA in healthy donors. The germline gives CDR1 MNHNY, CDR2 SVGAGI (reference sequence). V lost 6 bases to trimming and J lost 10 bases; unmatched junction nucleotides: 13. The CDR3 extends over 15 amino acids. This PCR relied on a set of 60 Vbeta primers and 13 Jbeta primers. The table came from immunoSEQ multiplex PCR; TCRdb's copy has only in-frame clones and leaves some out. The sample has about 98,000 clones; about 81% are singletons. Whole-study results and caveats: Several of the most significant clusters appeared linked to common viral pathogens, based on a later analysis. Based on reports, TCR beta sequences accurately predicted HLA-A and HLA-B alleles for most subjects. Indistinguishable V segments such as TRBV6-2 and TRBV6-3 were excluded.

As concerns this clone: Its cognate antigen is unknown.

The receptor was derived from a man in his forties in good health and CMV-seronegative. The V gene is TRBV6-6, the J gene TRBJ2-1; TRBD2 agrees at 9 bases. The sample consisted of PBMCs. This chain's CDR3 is CASRKTSGVPLEQFF. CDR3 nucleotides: TGTGCCAGCAGGAAGACTAGCGGTGTGCCCCTGGAGCAGTTCTTC.